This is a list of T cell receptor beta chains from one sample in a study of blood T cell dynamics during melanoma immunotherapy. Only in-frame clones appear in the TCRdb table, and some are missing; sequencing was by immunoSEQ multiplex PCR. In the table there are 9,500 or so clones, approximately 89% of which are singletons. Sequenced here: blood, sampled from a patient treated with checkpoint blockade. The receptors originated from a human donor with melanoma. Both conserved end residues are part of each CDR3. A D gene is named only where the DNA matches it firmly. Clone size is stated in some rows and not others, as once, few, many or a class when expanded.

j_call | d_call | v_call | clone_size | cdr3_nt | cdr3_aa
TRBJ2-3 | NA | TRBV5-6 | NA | TGTGCCAGCAGCTCCCCCTTGTTATGGGGGGATACGCAGTATTTT | CASSSPLLWGDTQYF
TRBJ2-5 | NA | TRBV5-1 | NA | TGCGCCGGCGCCCGCAGGGGAGGAGAGACCCAGTACTTC | CAGARRGGETQYF
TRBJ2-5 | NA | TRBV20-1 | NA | TGCAGTGCTAGGGCCCAAGAGACCCAGTACTTC | CSARAQETQYF
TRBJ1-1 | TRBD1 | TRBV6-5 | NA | TGTGCCAGCAGCCGGACAGGGGGCACTGAAGCTTTCTTT | CASSRTGGTEAFF
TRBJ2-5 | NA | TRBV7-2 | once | TGTGCCAGCAGCTCTAGCCCCGGAGGGGCCCAGTACTTC | CASSSSPGGAQYF
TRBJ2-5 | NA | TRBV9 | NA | TGTGCCAGCACCCCGAACCCACAGGGAGGAGAGACCCAGTACTTC | CASTPNPQGGETQYF
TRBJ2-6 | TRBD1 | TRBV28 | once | TGTGCCATCATTACAGGGGGCACTGGGGCCAACGTCCTGACTTTC | CAIITGGTGANVLTF
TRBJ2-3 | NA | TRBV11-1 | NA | TGTGCCAGCAGCCTGCTGGAGGACACAGATACGCAGTATTTT | CASSLLEDTDTQYF
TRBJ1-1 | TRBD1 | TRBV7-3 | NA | TGTGCCAGCAGCGAAACCGGGACAGGGGGAGGTACTGAAGCTTTCTTT | CASSETGTGGGTEAFF
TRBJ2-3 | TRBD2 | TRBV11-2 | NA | TGTGCCAGCAGCTTTGCTAGCGGGAGCGCAGATACGCAGTATTTT | CASSFASGSADTQYF
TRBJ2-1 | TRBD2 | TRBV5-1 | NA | TGCGCCAGCAGCATAGGACTAGTAATGTACAATGAGCAGTTCTTC | CASSIGLVMYNEQFF
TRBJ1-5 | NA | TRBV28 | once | TGTGCCAGCAGCAGAAATCAGCCCCAGCATTTT | CASSRNQPQHF
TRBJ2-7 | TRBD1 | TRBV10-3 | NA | TGTGCCGTCAGGGGGAGAACCTACGAGCAGTACTTC | CAVRGRTYEQYF
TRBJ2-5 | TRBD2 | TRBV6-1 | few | TGTGCCAGCAGTCTCGGACTAGCGGGTCAAGAGACCCAGTACTTC | CASSLGLAGQETQYF
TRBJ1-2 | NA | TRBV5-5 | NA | TGTGCCAGCAGCTTGTTCTCGGGCGCCGGAGCTAACTATGGCTACACCTTC | CASSLFSGAGANYGYTF
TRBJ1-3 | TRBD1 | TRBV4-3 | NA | TGCGCCAGCAGCCACAGGGGGCTAGGAAACACCATATATTTT | CASSHRGLGNTIYF
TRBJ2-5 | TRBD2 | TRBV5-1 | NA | TGCGCCAGCAGCTTTGGGACTAGCGGGAGTAGTGAGACCCAGTACTTC | CASSFGTSGSSETQYF
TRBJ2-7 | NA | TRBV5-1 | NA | TGCGCCAGCAGCCCCCATAGGGACTTCGGGGCCTACGAGCAGTACTTC | CASSPHRDFGAYEQYF
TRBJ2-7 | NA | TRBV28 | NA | TGTGCCAGCAGTTCGTCCGGACCACTCTACGAGCAGTACTTC | CASSSSGPLYEQYF
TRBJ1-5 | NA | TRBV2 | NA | TGTGCCAGCAGTGAGTCCGGTTTGGAGCCCCAGCATTTT | CASSESGLEPQHF
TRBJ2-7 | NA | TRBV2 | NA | TGTGCCAGCAGTGAAGCGAGGGGGGGGACCCGATCAATCTACGAGCAGTACTTC | CASSEARGGTRSIYEQYF
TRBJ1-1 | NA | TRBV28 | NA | TGTGCCAGCCGGAAACAGCAGGGCTCTGAAGCTTTCTTT | CASRKQQGSEAFF
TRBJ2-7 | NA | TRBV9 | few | TGTGCCAGCAGCCCCGCTTACGAGCAGTACTTC | CASSPAYEQYF
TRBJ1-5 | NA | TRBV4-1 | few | TGCGCCAGCAGCCCGACTGCGGGCAGTACGTTGCAGCCCCAGCATTTT | CASSPTAGSTLQPQHF
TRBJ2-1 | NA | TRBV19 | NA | TGTGCCAGTCAAAGGGCACTTAGCAATGAGCAGTTCTTC | CASQRALSNEQFF
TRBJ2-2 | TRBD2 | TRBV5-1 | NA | TGCGCCAGCAGCTTTACTAGCGGGAAGGCCGGGGAGCTGTTTTTT | CASSFTSGKAGELFF
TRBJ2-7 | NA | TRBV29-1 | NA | TGCAGCGTTGAAGTACAGAACTACGAGCAGTACTTC | CSVEVQNYEQYF
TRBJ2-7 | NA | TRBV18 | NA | TGTGCCAGCTCAAGGGACGCCGGCTCAACCTACGAGCAGTACTTC | CASSRDAGSTYEQYF
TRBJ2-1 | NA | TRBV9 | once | TGTGCCAGCAGCGTAGAGACTAGTTTTAATGAGCAGTTCTTC | CASSVETSFNEQFF
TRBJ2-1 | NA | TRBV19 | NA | TGTGCCAGTAGTCCCCCACAGGGGAGGGGGTCCTACAATGAGCAGTTCTTC | CASSPPQGRGSYNEQFF
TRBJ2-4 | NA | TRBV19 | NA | TGTGCCAGTAGTGTCGGGACGGGGAGTTGGGCCAAAAACATTCAGTACTTC | CASSVGTGSWAKNIQYF
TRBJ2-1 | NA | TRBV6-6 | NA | TGTGCCAGCAGCAGAGACAGATACAATGAGCAGTTCTTC | CASSRDRYNEQFF
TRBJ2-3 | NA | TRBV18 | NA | TGTGCCACCCTAGACCGGGCCCTTACAGATACGCAGTATTTT | CATLDRALTDTQYF
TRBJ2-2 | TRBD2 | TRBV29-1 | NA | TGCAGCGTCTCTAGCGGGAGGGTGAACACCGGGGAGCTGTTTTTT | CSVSSGRVNTGELFF
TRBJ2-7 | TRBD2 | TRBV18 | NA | TGTGCCAGCTCACCAGCCGGACTAGCGGGAGGACTCTACGAGCAGTACTTC | CASSPAGLAGGLYEQYF
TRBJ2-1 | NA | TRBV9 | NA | TGTGCCAGCAGCGTAGTGACCGTATCCTACAATGAGCAGTTCTTC | CASSVVTVSYNEQFF
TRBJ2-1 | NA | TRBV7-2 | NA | TGTGCCAGCAGCTTAGCTAGCGGTGAGCAGTTCTTC | CASSLASGEQFF
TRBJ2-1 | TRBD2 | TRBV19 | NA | TGTGCCAGTACCCCCCGGGGGAGCGGGAGCCATGAGCAGTTCTTC | CASTPRGSGSHEQFF
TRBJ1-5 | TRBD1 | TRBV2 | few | TGTGCCAGCAGAGGGACAGGTTTATATCAGCCCCAGCATTTT | CASRGTGLYQPQHF
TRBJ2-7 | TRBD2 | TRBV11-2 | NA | TGTGCCAGCAGCTTAACTAGCGGGAGCTCCTACGAGCAGTACTTC | CASSLTSGSSYEQYF
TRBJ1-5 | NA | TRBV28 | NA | TGTGCCAGCAGTTTATGGGACAGTGGTGATCAGCCCCAGCATTTT | CASSLWDSGDQPQHF
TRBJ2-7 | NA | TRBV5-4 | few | TGTGCCAGCAGCTTCAATGGGTTAGCGGACGAGCAGTACTTC | CASSFNGLADEQYF
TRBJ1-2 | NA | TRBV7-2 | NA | TGTGCCAGCAGCTTAAACGGACATTCCGAATATGGCTACACCTTC | CASSLNGHSEYGYTF
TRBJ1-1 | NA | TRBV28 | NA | TGTGCCAGCAGACAGGTTGTGGAAAGCACTGAAGCTTTCTTT | CASRQVVESTEAFF
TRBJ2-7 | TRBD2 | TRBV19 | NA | TGTGCCAGTAGTGACCCGATTGGCGGGAGGTACGAGCAGTACTTC | CASSDPIGGRYEQYF
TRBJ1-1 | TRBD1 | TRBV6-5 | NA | TGTGCCAGCAGTTACACAGGGGGCGGGACTGAAGCTTTCTTT | CASSYTGGGTEAFF
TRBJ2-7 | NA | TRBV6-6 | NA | TGTGCCAGCAGTTACGTAGGAGGGCCGTTGGGCGAGCAGTACTTC | CASSYVGGPLGEQYF
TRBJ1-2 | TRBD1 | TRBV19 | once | TGTGCCAGTAGTATAGGACAGGGGGGCAACTATGGCTACACCTTC | CASSIGQGGNYGYTF
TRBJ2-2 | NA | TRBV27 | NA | TGTGCCAGCAGTTTATCGAGTGGCCTAGCGAGGACCGGGGAGCTGTTTTTT | CASSLSSGLARTGELFF
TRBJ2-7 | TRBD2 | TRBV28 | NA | TGTGCCAGCAGTTACCCAGTCGGGCAGGAATGGACTAGCGGGGGGATCTCCTACGAGCAGTACTTC | CASSYPVGQEWTSGGISYEQYF
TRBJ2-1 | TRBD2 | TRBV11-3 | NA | TGTGCCAGCAGCTTGGGACTAGCGGGAGTGGAGGGGAATGAGCAGTTCTTC | CASSLGLAGVEGNEQFF
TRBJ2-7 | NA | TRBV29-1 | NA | TGCAGCGTAGCCCTCGCATCCTACGAGCAGTACTTC | CSVALASYEQYF
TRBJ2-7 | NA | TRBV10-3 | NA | TGTGCCACCCGCAACAGGGATTCAGCCTACGAGCAGTACTTC | CATRNRDSAYEQYF
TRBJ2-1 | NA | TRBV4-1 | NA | TGCGCCAGCAGCCAAGGACGGGCAGGGCGACTATACAATGAGCAGTTCTTC | CASSQGRAGRLYNEQFF
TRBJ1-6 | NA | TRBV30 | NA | TGTGCCTGGGGCCGGAAGGATTGGAATTCACCCCTCCACTTT | CAWGRKDWNSPLHF
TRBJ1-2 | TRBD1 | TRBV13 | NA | TGTGCCAGCAGTCCACAGGGGGCGGACCTCTATGGCTACACCTTC | CASSPQGADLYGYTF
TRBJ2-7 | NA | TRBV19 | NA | TGTGCCAGTAGTAGCTCTAGGGGATACGAGCAGTACTTC | CASSSSRGYEQYF
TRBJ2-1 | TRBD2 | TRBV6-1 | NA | TGTGCCAGCAGGACTAGCAACTTCAATGAGCAGTTCTTC | CASRTSNFNEQFF
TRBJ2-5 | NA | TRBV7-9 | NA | TGTGCCAGCAGCTTTGACAGGCGAAGGGAGACCCAGTACTTC | CASSFDRRRETQYF
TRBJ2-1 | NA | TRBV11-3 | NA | TGTGCCAGCAGCCCCCCCTCTCACAATGAGCAGTTCTTC | CASSPPSHNEQFF